Listed below are T cell receptor beta chains from one sample, sequenced in a study of cytomegalovirus exposure and HLA in healthy donors. Assay used: immunoSEQ multiplex PCR; TCRdb lists only in-frame clones, some missing. In the table there are around 120,000 clones, 80% of which are singletons. Sequenced: PBMCs. The receptors were sampled from a woman aged 40 to 50 in good health and CMV-seronegative. CDR3s include the opening cysteine and the closing phenylalanine or tryptophan. The order of the fields is V gene, D gene, clone size, CDR3 length, J gene, CDR3 DNA, CDR3 protein. D genes are given only for firm matches. Clone sizes are given selectively: once, few, many, or a class where the clone is expanded.

v_call: TRBV7-8; d_call: -; clone_size: -; cdr3_length: 14; j_call: TRBJ1-1; cdr3_nt: TGTGCCAGCACCGTCCGGGAGATGAACACTGAAGCTTTCTTT; cdr3_aa: CASTVREMNTEAFF
v_call: TRBV29-1; d_call: TRBD1; clone_size: -; cdr3_length: 15; j_call: TRBJ1-3; cdr3_nt: TGCAGCGTTCTACAGGGGGCTGAAGCTGGAAACACCATATATTTT; cdr3_aa: CSVLQGAEAGNTIYF
v_call: TRBV30; d_call: TRBD1; clone_size: once; cdr3_length: 18; j_call: TRBJ1-4; cdr3_nt: TGTGCCTGGAGTAGGGGGCAGGATTTACCTGCAACTAATGAAAAACTGTTTTTT; cdr3_aa: CAWSRGQDLPATNEKLFF
v_call: TRBV6-5; d_call: -; clone_size: -; cdr3_length: 14; j_call: TRBJ1-3; cdr3_nt: TGTGCCACTACCGGGGGGCTCTCTGGAAACACCATATATTTT; cdr3_aa: CATTGGLSGNTIYF
v_call: TRBV9; d_call: -; clone_size: -; cdr3_length: 13; j_call: TRBJ1-1; cdr3_nt: TGTGCCAGCAGCTCGCACAAGAACACTGAAGCTTTCTTT; cdr3_aa: CASSSHKNTEAFF
v_call: TRBV19; d_call: TRBD2; clone_size: -; cdr3_length: 16; j_call: TRBJ2-1; cdr3_nt: TGTGCCAGTAGTATAGATCGGGCGGGAGGGCTGAATGAGCAGTTCTTC; cdr3_aa: CASSIDRAGGLNEQFF
v_call: TRBV27; d_call: -; clone_size: -; cdr3_length: 14; j_call: TRBJ1-5; cdr3_nt: TGTGCCAGCAGTATCGACAGACTCAATCAGCCCCAGCATTTT; cdr3_aa: CASSIDRLNQPQHF
v_call: TRBV5-8; d_call: TRBD1; clone_size: -; cdr3_length: 16; j_call: TRBJ1-2; cdr3_nt: TGTGCCAGCAGCTCGTTCACGTCGACAGGGTTGGATGGCTACACCTTC; cdr3_aa: CASSSFTSTGLDGYTF
v_call: TRBV4-3; d_call: -; clone_size: -; cdr3_length: 17; j_call: TRBJ1-2; cdr3_nt: TGCGCCAGCAGCCCTAGGACTGGGTCTGCGGAACGGTATGGCTACACCTTC; cdr3_aa: CASSPRTGSAERYGYTF
v_call: TRBV19; d_call: TRBD1; clone_size: -; cdr3_length: 19; j_call: TRBJ1-5; cdr3_nt: TGTGCCAGTAGTTCCTCCACGGACAGGCTAGGATATAGCAATCAGCCCCAGCATTTT; cdr3_aa: CASSSSTDRLGYSNQPQHF
v_call: TRBV13; d_call: -; clone_size: -; cdr3_length: 12; j_call: TRBJ1-4; cdr3_nt: TGTGCCAGCAGCCTCCCTAATGAAAAACTGTTTTTT; cdr3_aa: CASSLPNEKLFF
v_call: TRBV10-3; d_call: TRBD1; clone_size: -; cdr3_length: 11; j_call: TRBJ1-2; cdr3_nt: TGTGCCATAGGACAGGGACAGCGCTACACCTTC; cdr3_aa: CAIGQGQRYTF
v_call: TRBV7-2; d_call: TRBD2; clone_size: -; cdr3_length: 13; j_call: TRBJ2-1; cdr3_nt: TGTGCCAGCAGCTTGGGTCGGGGGGTAGAGCAGTTCTTC; cdr3_aa: CASSLGRGVEQFF
v_call: TRBV2; d_call: TRBD1; clone_size: -; cdr3_length: 14; j_call: TRBJ2-7; cdr3_nt: TGTGCCAGCATCCCCCGACAGGGAGTCTACGAGCAGTACTTC; cdr3_aa: CASIPRQGVYEQYF
v_call: TRBV5-4; d_call: TRBD2; clone_size: -; cdr3_length: 16; j_call: TRBJ2-1; cdr3_nt: TGTGCCAGCAGCGACCCCGGACTAGCGCTATACAATGAGCAGTTCTTC; cdr3_aa: CASSDPGLALYNEQFF
v_call: TRBV29-1; d_call: -; clone_size: -; cdr3_length: 12; j_call: TRBJ1-2; cdr3_nt: TGCAGCGTTGGAGGGAAGGTCTATGGCCACACCTTC; cdr3_aa: CSVGGKVYGHTF
v_call: TRBV6-1; d_call: -; clone_size: -; cdr3_length: 14; j_call: TRBJ1-5; cdr3_nt: TGTGCCAGCAGTGAACGGGGGGGCCGGCAGCCCCAGCATTTT; cdr3_aa: CASSERGGRQPQHF
v_call: TRBV18; d_call: TRBD1; clone_size: -; cdr3_length: 15; j_call: TRBJ2-7; cdr3_nt: TGTGCCAGCAAATTTCAGGGGGCTATCGCCTACGAGCAGTACTTC; cdr3_aa: CASKFQGAIAYEQYF
v_call: TRBV6-6; d_call: -; clone_size: -; cdr3_length: 14; j_call: TRBJ2-5; cdr3_nt: TGTGCCAGCAGTTACCCTCTCCGGGGGGAGACCCAGTACTTC; cdr3_aa: CASSYPLRGETQYF
v_call: TRBV6-1; d_call: -; clone_size: -; cdr3_length: 14; j_call: TRBJ1-3; cdr3_nt: TGTGCCAGCAGTGAAAGGGGCCACGGAAACACCATATATTTT; cdr3_aa: CASSERGHGNTIYF
v_call: TRBV27; d_call: -; clone_size: -; cdr3_length: 15; j_call: TRBJ2-7; cdr3_nt: TGTGCCAGCAGTCCCGGGGGGCGCCTAACCTACGAGCAGTACTTC; cdr3_aa: CASSPGGRLTYEQYF
v_call: TRBV4-3; d_call: -; clone_size: -; cdr3_length: 15; j_call: TRBJ2-5; cdr3_nt: TGCGCCAGCAGCCAAGGCCTAACTAGCTTAGAGACCCAGTACTTC; cdr3_aa: CASSQGLTSLETQYF
v_call: TRBV14; d_call: -; clone_size: -; cdr3_length: 13; j_call: TRBJ1-1; cdr3_nt: TGTGCCAGCAGGCCTACAGGGTGGGCTGAAGCTTTCTTT; cdr3_aa: CASRPTGWAEAFF
v_call: TRBV7-6; d_call: -; clone_size: once; cdr3_length: 14; j_call: TRBJ1-3; cdr3_nt: TGTGCCAGCAGCTTAGTTGCGACTGGAAACACCATATATTTT; cdr3_aa: CASSLVATGNTIYF
v_call: TRBV4-1; d_call: -; clone_size: once; cdr3_length: 15; j_call: TRBJ1-1; cdr3_nt: TGCGCCAGCAGCCAAGGGTCTTACTTGAACACTGAAGCTTTCTTT; cdr3_aa: CASSQGSYLNTEAFF
v_call: TRBV19; d_call: -; clone_size: -; cdr3_length: 14; j_call: TRBJ1-6; cdr3_nt: TGTGCCAGTAGTCCAACAAGTCCAAGTTCACCCCTCCACTTT; cdr3_aa: CASSPTSPSSPLHF
v_call: TRBV19; d_call: TRBD1; clone_size: -; cdr3_length: 14; j_call: TRBJ1-5; cdr3_nt: TGTGCCAGTAGTAGGGGACAGTTCAATCAGCCCCAGCATTTT; cdr3_aa: CASSRGQFNQPQHF
v_call: TRBV18; d_call: -; clone_size: -; cdr3_length: 15; j_call: TRBJ2-3; cdr3_nt: TGTGCCAGCTCACCTCCGGGACAAAGCACAGATACGCAGTATTTT; cdr3_aa: CASSPPGQSTDTQYF
v_call: TRBV20-1; d_call: -; clone_size: -; cdr3_length: 11; j_call: TRBJ2-7; cdr3_nt: TGCAGTGCTAGGCGCGTATACGAGCAGTACTTC; cdr3_aa: CSARRVYEQYF
v_call: TRBV6-6; d_call: TRBD1; clone_size: -; cdr3_length: 14; j_call: TRBJ2-5; cdr3_nt: TGTGCCAGTTCGACAGGGAAGGGGCAAGAGACCCAGTACTTC; cdr3_aa: CASSTGKGQETQYF
v_call: TRBV18; d_call: TRBD1; clone_size: -; cdr3_length: 15; j_call: TRBJ1-4; cdr3_nt: TGTGCCAGCTCCGATTCTGACAGGGCCGATGAAAAACTGTTTTTT; cdr3_aa: CASSDSDRADEKLFF
v_call: TRBV9; d_call: -; clone_size: -; cdr3_length: 17; j_call: TRBJ1-2; cdr3_nt: TGTGCCAGCAGCGTAGGGGTAGGGGCGCTTTCTAACTATGGCTACACCTTC; cdr3_aa: CASSVGVGALSNYGYTF
v_call: TRBV7-8; d_call: -; clone_size: -; cdr3_length: 13; j_call: TRBJ1-5; cdr3_nt: TGTGCCAGCAGCTTAGGACTTGATCAGCCCCAGCATTTT; cdr3_aa: CASSLGLDQPQHF
v_call: TRBV19; d_call: -; clone_size: -; cdr3_length: 11; j_call: TRBJ1-1; cdr3_nt: TGTGCCAGTGCGGGGAACACTGAAGCTTTCTTT; cdr3_aa: CASAGNTEAFF
v_call: TRBV9; d_call: TRBD1; clone_size: -; cdr3_length: 20; j_call: TRBJ1-2; cdr3_nt: TGTGCCAGCAGCGTAGATCCTAGCCGGGACAGGGGTAGGGGGGCCTATGGCTACACCTTC; cdr3_aa: CASSVDPSRDRGRGAYGYTF
v_call: TRBV13; d_call: TRBD2; clone_size: once; cdr3_length: 13; j_call: TRBJ2-7; cdr3_nt: TGTGCCAGCAGCATCGGGAGGGCCCACGAGCAGTACTTC; cdr3_aa: CASSIGRAHEQYF
v_call: TRBV13; d_call: TRBD1; clone_size: -; cdr3_length: 14; j_call: TRBJ2-5; cdr3_nt: TGTGCCAGCAGCCATGGACAGGCCCAAGAGACCCAGTACTTC; cdr3_aa: CASSHGQAQETQYF
v_call: TRBV7-2; d_call: -; clone_size: -; cdr3_length: 14; j_call: TRBJ2-7; cdr3_nt: TGTGCCAGCAGCACCGAACTGAAAACTTACGAGCAGTACTTC; cdr3_aa: CASSTELKTYEQYF
v_call: TRBV29-1; d_call: TRBD1; clone_size: once; cdr3_length: 14; j_call: TRBJ1-1; cdr3_nt: TGCAGCGTGGACAGGGGTCCCTCGAACACTGAAGCTTTCTTT; cdr3_aa: CSVDRGPSNTEAFF
v_call: TRBV5-4; d_call: -; clone_size: -; cdr3_length: 13; j_call: TRBJ2-5; cdr3_nt: TGTGCCGGCAAGTCGGGGTACCAAGAGACCCAGTACTTC; cdr3_aa: CAGKSGYQETQYF
v_call: TRBV6-1; d_call: TRBD1; clone_size: -; cdr3_length: 17; j_call: TRBJ1-2; cdr3_nt: TGTGCCAGCAGTGACAGCCGGGACAGGGGACGGGGCTATGGCTACACCTTC; cdr3_aa: CASSDSRDRGRGYGYTF
v_call: TRBV18; d_call: -; clone_size: -; cdr3_length: 16; j_call: TRBJ1-2; cdr3_nt: TGTGCCAGCTCTTCCCCTCTCATAGACAGATTGTATGGCTACACCTTC; cdr3_aa: CASSSPLIDRLYGYTF
v_call: TRBV4-1; d_call: -; clone_size: -; cdr3_length: 15; j_call: TRBJ1-4; cdr3_nt: TGCGCCAGCAGCCAAGGAGGGTGGGCTAATGAAAAACTGTTTTTT; cdr3_aa: CASSQGGWANEKLFF
v_call: TRBV29-1; d_call: TRBD1; clone_size: -; cdr3_length: 16; j_call: TRBJ2-5; cdr3_nt: TGCAGCGTTGAAGACCCTCGGGGGACAGGGGCCGAGACCCAGTACTTC; cdr3_aa: CSVEDPRGTGAETQYF
v_call: TRBV5-1; d_call: -; clone_size: -; cdr3_length: 13; j_call: TRBJ1-1; cdr3_nt: TGCGCCAGCAGCTTGAGTCCGTCGGCTGAAGCTTTCTTT; cdr3_aa: CASSLSPSAEAFF
v_call: TRBV7-8; d_call: TRBD2; clone_size: -; cdr3_length: 15; j_call: TRBJ2-7; cdr3_nt: TGTGCCAGCAGCGCAACTAGCGGGAGTGACTACGAGCAGTACTTC; cdr3_aa: CASSATSGSDYEQYF
v_call: TRBV7-2; d_call: -; clone_size: -; cdr3_length: 12; j_call: TRBJ2-7; cdr3_nt: TGTGCCAGCAGCCTTATCTCCTACGAGCAGTACTTC; cdr3_aa: CASSLISYEQYF
v_call: TRBV27; d_call: -; clone_size: -; cdr3_length: 16; j_call: TRBJ1-5; cdr3_nt: TGTGCCAGCACTCCACCCCCGGACAGAACAAATCAGCCCCAGCATTTT; cdr3_aa: CASTPPPDRTNQPQHF
v_call: TRBV15; d_call: -; clone_size: -; cdr3_length: 15; j_call: TRBJ1-5; cdr3_nt: TGTGCCACCAGCAGAGATGGGAGGGGAAATCAGCCCCAGCATTTT; cdr3_aa: CATSRDGRGNQPQHF
v_call: TRBV2; d_call: -; clone_size: many; cdr3_length: 15; j_call: TRBJ1-5; cdr3_nt: TGTGCCAGCAGTAAGGAACAGTGGAGCAATCAGCCCCAGCATTTT; cdr3_aa: CASSKEQWSNQPQHF